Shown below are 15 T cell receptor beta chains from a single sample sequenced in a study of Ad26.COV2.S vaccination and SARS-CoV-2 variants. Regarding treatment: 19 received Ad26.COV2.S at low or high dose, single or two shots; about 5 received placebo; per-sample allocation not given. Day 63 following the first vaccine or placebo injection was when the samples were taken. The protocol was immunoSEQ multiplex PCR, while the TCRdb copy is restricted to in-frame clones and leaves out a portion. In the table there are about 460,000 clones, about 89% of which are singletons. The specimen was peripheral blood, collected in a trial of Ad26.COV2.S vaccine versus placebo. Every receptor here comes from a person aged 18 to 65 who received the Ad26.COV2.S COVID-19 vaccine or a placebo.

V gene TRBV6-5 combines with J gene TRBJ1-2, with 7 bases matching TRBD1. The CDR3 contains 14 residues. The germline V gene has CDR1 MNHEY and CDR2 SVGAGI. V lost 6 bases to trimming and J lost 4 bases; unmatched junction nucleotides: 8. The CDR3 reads CASRIATGAYGYTF. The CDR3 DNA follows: TGTGCCAGCAGGATAGCTACAGGGGCCTATGGCTACACCTTC.

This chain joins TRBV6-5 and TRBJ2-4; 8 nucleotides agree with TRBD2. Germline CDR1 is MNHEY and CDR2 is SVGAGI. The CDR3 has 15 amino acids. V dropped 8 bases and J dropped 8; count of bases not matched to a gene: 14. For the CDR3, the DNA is TGTGCCAGCGATGAACAATGGCGGGGGGTTGACATTCAGTACTTC. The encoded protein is CASDEQWRGVDIQYF.

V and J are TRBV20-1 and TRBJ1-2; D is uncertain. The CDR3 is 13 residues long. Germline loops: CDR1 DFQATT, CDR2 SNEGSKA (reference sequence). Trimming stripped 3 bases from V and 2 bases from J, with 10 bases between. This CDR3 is CSASPSSNYGYTF. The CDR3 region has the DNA TGCAGTGCTAGTCCCAGCTCCAACTATGGCTACACCTTC.

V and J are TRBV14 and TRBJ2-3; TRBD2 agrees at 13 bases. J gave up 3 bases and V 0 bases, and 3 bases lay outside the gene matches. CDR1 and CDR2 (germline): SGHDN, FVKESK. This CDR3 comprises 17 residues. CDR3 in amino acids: CASSQETSGGWTDTQYF. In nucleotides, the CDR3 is TGTGCCAGCAGCCAAGAGACTAGCGGGGGGTGGACAGATACGCAGTATTTT.

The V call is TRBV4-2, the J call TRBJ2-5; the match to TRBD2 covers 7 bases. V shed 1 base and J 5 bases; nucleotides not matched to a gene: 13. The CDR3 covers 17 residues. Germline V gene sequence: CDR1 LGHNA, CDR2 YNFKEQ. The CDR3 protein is CASSQGGRGGPRETQYF. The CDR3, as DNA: TGTGCCAGCAGCCAAGGGGGACGCGGGGGACCGAGGGAGACCCAGTACTTC.

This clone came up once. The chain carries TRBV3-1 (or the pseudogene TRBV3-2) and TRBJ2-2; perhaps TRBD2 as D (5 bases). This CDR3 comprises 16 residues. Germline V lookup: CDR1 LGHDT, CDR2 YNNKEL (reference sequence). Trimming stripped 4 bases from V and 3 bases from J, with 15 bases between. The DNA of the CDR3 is TGTGCCAGCAGCCCTAGCTTTGGGCGGGACACCGGGGAGCTGTTTTTT. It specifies CASSPSFGRDTGELFF.

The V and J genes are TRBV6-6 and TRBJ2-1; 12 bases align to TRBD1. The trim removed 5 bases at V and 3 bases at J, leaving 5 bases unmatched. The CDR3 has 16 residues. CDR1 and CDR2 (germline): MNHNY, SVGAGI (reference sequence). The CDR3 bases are TGTGCCAGCAGTCCCGGGACAGGGGGCCTCTACAATGAGCAGTTCTTC. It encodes CASSPGTGGLYNEQFF.

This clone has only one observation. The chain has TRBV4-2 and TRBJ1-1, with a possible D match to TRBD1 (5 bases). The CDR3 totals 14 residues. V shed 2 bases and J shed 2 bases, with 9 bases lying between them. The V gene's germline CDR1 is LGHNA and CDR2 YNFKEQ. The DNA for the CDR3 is TGTGCCAGCAGCCAACCGGGGCAAAACACTGAAGCTTTCTTT. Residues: CASSQPGQNTEAFF.

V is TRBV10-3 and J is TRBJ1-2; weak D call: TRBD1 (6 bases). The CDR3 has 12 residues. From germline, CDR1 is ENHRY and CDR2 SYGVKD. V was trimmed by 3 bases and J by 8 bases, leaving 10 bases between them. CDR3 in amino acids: CAISDAGAGYTF. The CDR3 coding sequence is TGTGCCATCAGTGATGCAGGGGCGGGCTACACCTTC.

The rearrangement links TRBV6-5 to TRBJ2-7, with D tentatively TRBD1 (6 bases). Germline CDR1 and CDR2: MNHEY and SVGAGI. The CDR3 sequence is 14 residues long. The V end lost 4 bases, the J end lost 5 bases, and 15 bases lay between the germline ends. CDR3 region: CASSSGGGPHEQYF. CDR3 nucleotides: TGTGCCAGCAGTTCCGGTGGGGGCCCCCACGAGCAGTACTTC.

The CDR3 sequence is CAWRESWSSYNEQFF. CDR3 nucleotide sequence: TGTGCCTGGAGGGAAAGCTGGAGCTCCTACAATGAGCAGTTCTTC. This chain links TRBV30 with TRBJ2-1; D unresolved. CDR1 GTSNPN and CDR2 SVGIG come from the germline V gene (reference sequence). This CDR3 has 15 residues. The ends were cut back, 3 bases at V and 0 bases at J, with 12 bases in the middle.

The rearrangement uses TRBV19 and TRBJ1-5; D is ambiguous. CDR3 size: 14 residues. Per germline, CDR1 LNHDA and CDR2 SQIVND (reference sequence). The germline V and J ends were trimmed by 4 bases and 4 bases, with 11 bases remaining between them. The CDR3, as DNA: TGTGCCAGTAGTAGAATAATAGGGAATCAGCCCCAGCATTTT. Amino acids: CASSRIIGNQPQHF.

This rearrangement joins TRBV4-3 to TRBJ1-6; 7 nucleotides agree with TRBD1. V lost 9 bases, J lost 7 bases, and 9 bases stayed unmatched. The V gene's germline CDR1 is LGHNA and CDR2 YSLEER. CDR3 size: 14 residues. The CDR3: CASSTQGRNSPLHF. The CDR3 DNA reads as TGCGCCAGTAGCACACAGGGGCGGAATTCACCCCTCCACTTT.

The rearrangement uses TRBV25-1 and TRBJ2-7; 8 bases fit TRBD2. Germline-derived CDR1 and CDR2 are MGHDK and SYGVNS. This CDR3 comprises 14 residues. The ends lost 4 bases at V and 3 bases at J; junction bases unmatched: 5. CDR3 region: CASSARGGVYEQYF. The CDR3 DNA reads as TGTGCCAGCAGTGCTCGGGGGGGGGTCTACGAGCAGTACTTC.

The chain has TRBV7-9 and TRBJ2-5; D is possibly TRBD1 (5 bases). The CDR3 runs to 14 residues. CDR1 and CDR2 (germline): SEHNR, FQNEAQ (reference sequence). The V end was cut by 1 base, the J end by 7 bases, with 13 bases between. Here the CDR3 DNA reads TGTGCCAGCAGCTTAGAGGGGTGGCTGGGGACCCAGTACTTC. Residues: CASSLEGWLGTQYF.